This is a list of T cell receptor beta chains from one sample in a study of early stage breast cancer tumors. Repertoires were generated with immunoSEQ multiplex PCR, while TCRdb's copy carries only in-frame clones and drops some. The sample yields about 19,000 clones, approximately 82% seen once. Input material: blood. Receptors were obtained from a person between 65 and 79 years old with breast cancer. Each CDR3 is given with its conserved first and last residue. The order of the fields is V gene, J gene, D gene, CDR3 length, clone size, CDR3 protein, CDR3 DNA. A D gene is named only where the DNA matches it firmly. Part of the rows lack a size; the others show once, few, many or a class for expanded clones.

V gene: TRBV5-6
J gene: TRBJ2-7
D gene: TRBD2
CDR3 length: 14
clone size: -
CDR3 protein: CASSLIAGGLEQYF
CDR3 DNA: TGTGCCAGCAGCCTCATTGCGGGGGGGCTCGAGCAGTACTTC

V gene: TRBV19
J gene: TRBJ1-2
D gene: TRBD1
CDR3 length: 16
clone size: -
CDR3 protein: CASSIVPDRTNYGYTF
CDR3 DNA: TGTGCCAGTAGTATAGTCCCGGACAGGACTAACTATGGCTACACCTTC

V gene: TRBV30
J gene: TRBJ2-3
D gene: -
CDR3 length: 11
clone size: -
CDR3 protein: CAWNVQDTQYF
CDR3 DNA: TGTGCCTGGAACGTCCAGGATACGCAGTATTTT

V gene: TRBV5-1
J gene: TRBJ1-1
D gene: TRBD1
CDR3 length: 14
clone size: -
CDR3 protein: CASSSGTANTEAFF
CDR3 DNA: TGCGCCAGCAGCTCAGGGACAGCGAACACTGAAGCTTTCTTT

V gene: TRBV7-7
J gene: TRBJ2-5
D gene: -
CDR3 length: 16
clone size: once
CDR3 protein: CASSLDGGAAQETQYF
CDR3 DNA: TGTGCCAGCAGCTTAGATGGGGGCGCTGCCCAAGAGACCCAGTACTTC

V gene: TRBV5-1
J gene: TRBJ1-1
D gene: TRBD1
CDR3 length: 14
clone size: few
CDR3 protein: CASRNGQGDTEAFF
CDR3 DNA: TGCGCCAGCAGAAACGGACAGGGGGACACTGAAGCTTTCTTT

V gene: TRBV30
J gene: TRBJ1-2
D gene: -
CDR3 length: 13
clone size: -
CDR3 protein: CAWVQGSDYGYTF
CDR3 DNA: TGTGCCTGGGTCCAGGGAAGTGACTATGGCTACACCTTC

V gene: TRBV4-1
J gene: TRBJ2-7
D gene: TRBD1
CDR3 length: 15
clone size: few
CDR3 protein: CASSHSPGQGGQQYF
CDR3 DNA: TGCGCCAGCAGCCATAGCCCGGGACAGGGTGGGCAGCAGTACTTC

V gene: TRBV19
J gene: TRBJ1-1
D gene: -
CDR3 length: 15
clone size: -
CDR3 protein: CASSIDESRVAEAFF
CDR3 DNA: TGTGCCAGTAGTATAGATGAATCCAGGGTTGCTGAAGCTTTCTTT

V gene: TRBV6-1
J gene: TRBJ1-5
D gene: -
CDR3 length: 15
clone size: -
CDR3 protein: CASSALTVSNQPQHF
CDR3 DNA: TGTGCCAGCAGTGCCTTGACAGTTAGCAATCAGCCCCAGCATTTT

V gene: TRBV10-3
J gene: TRBJ2-7
D gene: TRBD1
CDR3 length: 15
clone size: few
CDR3 protein: CAIRGDRGRSYEQYF
CDR3 DNA: TGTGCCATCAGGGGGGACAGGGGGCGATCCTACGAGCAGTACTTC

V gene: TRBV7-2
J gene: TRBJ1-6
D gene: -
CDR3 length: 20
clone size: -
CDR3 protein: CASSLARISAASSYNSPLHF
CDR3 DNA: TGTGCCAGCAGCTTAGCGCGAATTTCAGCGGCAAGCTCCTATAATTCACCCCTCCACTTT

V gene: TRBV18
J gene: TRBJ1-2
D gene: TRBD1
CDR3 length: 15
clone size: once
CDR3 protein: CASSLDRESSYGYTF
CDR3 DNA: TGTGCCAGCTCGTTGGACAGGGAATCTTCCTATGGCTACACCTTC

V gene: TRBV6-6
J gene: TRBJ2-3
D gene: -
CDR3 length: 15
clone size: -
CDR3 protein: CASTLGQPSTDTQYF
CDR3 DNA: TGTGCCAGCACCTTGGGGCAGCCTAGCACAGATACGCAGTATTTT

V gene: TRBV7-8
J gene: TRBJ2-3
D gene: TRBD2
CDR3 length: 14
clone size: -
CDR3 protein: CASSPREGADTQYF
CDR3 DNA: TGTGCCAGCAGTCCAAGGGAGGGAGCAGATACGCAGTATTTT

V gene: TRBV9
J gene: TRBJ2-7
D gene: -
CDR3 length: 14
clone size: -
CDR3 protein: CASSVGDTTYEQYF
CDR3 DNA: TGTGCCAGCAGCGTTGGGGACACCACCTACGAGCAGTACTTC

V gene: TRBV28
J gene: TRBJ2-5
D gene: -
CDR3 length: 13
clone size: -
CDR3 protein: CASRSGQLETQYF
CDR3 DNA: TGTGCCAGCAGATCCGGACAGTTAGAGACCCAGTACTTC

V gene: TRBV7-2
J gene: TRBJ1-6
D gene: -
CDR3 length: 15
clone size: -
CDR3 protein: CASSFETGENSPLHF
CDR3 DNA: TGTGCCAGCAGCTTTGAGACAGGCGAGAATTCACCCCTCCACTTT

V gene: TRBV7-9
J gene: TRBJ2-1
D gene: -
CDR3 length: 11
clone size: -
CDR3 protein: CASSSYVEQFF
CDR3 DNA: TGTGCCAGCAGCAGCTATGTTGAGCAGTTCTTC

V gene: TRBV29-1
J gene: TRBJ2-7
D gene: -
CDR3 length: 14
clone size: -
CDR3 protein: CSVTPSVGSYEQYF
CDR3 DNA: TGCAGCGTCACTCCTAGCGTTGGTTCCTACGAGCAGTACTTC

V gene: TRBV13
J gene: TRBJ2-1
D gene: TRBD2
CDR3 length: 15
clone size: -
CDR3 protein: CASSTRLAVKNEQFF
CDR3 DNA: TGTGCCAGCAGCACCCGACTAGCGGTAAAAAATGAGCAGTTCTTC

V gene: TRBV18
J gene: TRBJ1-3
D gene: -
CDR3 length: 14
clone size: -
CDR3 protein: CASSPDSSGNTIYF
CDR3 DNA: TGTGCCAGCTCACCAGACAGCTCTGGAAACACCATATATTTT

V gene: TRBV5-1
J gene: TRBJ2-5
D gene: TRBD2
CDR3 length: 15
clone size: -
CDR3 protein: CASSPGRGIQETQYF
CDR3 DNA: TGCGCCAGCAGCCCCGGGCGGGGGATCCAAGAGACCCAGTACTTC

V gene: TRBV9
J gene: TRBJ2-1
D gene: TRBD2
CDR3 length: 18
clone size: -
CDR3 protein: CASSVRGTSGAAYNEQFF
CDR3 DNA: TGTGCCAGCAGCGTCCGAGGGACTAGCGGGGCAGCCTACAATGAGCAGTTCTTC

V gene: TRBV27
J gene: TRBJ2-1
D gene: -
CDR3 length: 15
clone size: -
CDR3 protein: CASSFRATSYNEQFF
CDR3 DNA: TGTGCCAGCAGTTTCAGGGCCACATCCTACAATGAGCAGTTCTTC

V gene: TRBV28
J gene: TRBJ1-5
D gene: TRBD1
CDR3 length: 16
clone size: -
CDR3 protein: CASSLGGTVTGQPQHF
CDR3 DNA: TGTGCCAGCAGTTTAGGGGGGACAGTAACGGGTCAGCCCCAGCATTTT

V gene: TRBV5-1
J gene: TRBJ2-3
D gene: -
CDR3 length: 15
clone size: -
CDR3 protein: CASSLGLVGADTQYF
CDR3 DNA: TGCGCCAGCAGCTTGGGCCTAGTCGGGGCAGATACGCAGTATTTT

V gene: TRBV11-3
J gene: TRBJ2-7
D gene: -
CDR3 length: 13
clone size: -
CDR3 protein: CASSLGPLTEQYF
CDR3 DNA: TGTGCCAGCAGCTTAGGACCCCTGACAGAGCAGTACTTC

V gene: TRBV7-2
J gene: TRBJ2-1
D gene: -
CDR3 length: 14
clone size: -
CDR3 protein: CASSPGLLGYEQFF
CDR3 DNA: TGTGCCAGCAGCCCGGGACTGTTGGGCTATGAGCAGTTCTTC

V gene: TRBV6-6
J gene: TRBJ1-3
D gene: -
CDR3 length: 14
clone size: -
CDR3 protein: CASRTSGPGNTIYF
CDR3 DNA: TGTGCCAGCAGGACAAGTGGTCCTGGAAACACCATATATTTT

V gene: TRBV6-1
J gene: TRBJ2-7
D gene: -
CDR3 length: 14
clone size: -
CDR3 protein: CASRLSRGSYEQYF
CDR3 DNA: TGTGCCAGCAGATTATCCAGGGGCTCCTACGAGCAGTACTTC

V gene: TRBV5-6
J gene: TRBJ1-5
D gene: -
CDR3 length: 12
clone size: -
CDR3 protein: CASSRDSQPQHF
CDR3 DNA: TGTGCCAGCAGCCGGGACTCGCAGCCCCAGCATTTT

V gene: TRBV6-6
J gene: TRBJ1-1
D gene: TRBD1
CDR3 length: 15
clone size: -
CDR3 protein: CASSSQGGSGTEAFF
CDR3 DNA: TGTGCCAGCAGTTCCCAAGGGGGCAGTGGCACTGAGGCTTTCTTT

V gene: TRBV7-2
J gene: TRBJ2-3
D gene: -
CDR3 length: 15
clone size: -
CDR3 protein: CASSSYSPGTDTQYF
CDR3 DNA: TGTGCCAGCAGCTCCTACTCCCCGGGCACAGATACGCAGTATTTT

V gene: TRBV11-2
J gene: TRBJ2-5
D gene: -
CDR3 length: 14
clone size: -
CDR3 protein: CASSLGVRQETQYF
CDR3 DNA: TGTGCCAGCAGCTTAGGCGTACGCCAAGAGACCCAGTACTTC

V gene: TRBV2
J gene: TRBJ1-2
D gene: -
CDR3 length: 14
clone size: few
CDR3 protein: CASSDRQAGRGYTF
CDR3 DNA: TGTGCCAGCAGTGATCGGCAGGCAGGGCGAGGCTACACCTTC

V gene: TRBV28
J gene: TRBJ2-7
D gene: -
CDR3 length: 14
clone size: -
CDR3 protein: CASSLRGGTYEQYF
CDR3 DNA: TGTGCCAGCAGTCTCCGCGGAGGGACCTACGAGCAGTACTTC

V gene: TRBV10-1
J gene: TRBJ1-2
D gene: TRBD1
CDR3 length: 11
clone size: -
CDR3 protein: CASRDRDGYTF
CDR3 DNA: TGCGCCAGCAGGGACAGGGACGGCTACACCTTC

V gene: TRBV7-2
J gene: TRBJ1-5
D gene: -
CDR3 length: 13
clone size: -
CDR3 protein: CASSPQGGQPQHF
CDR3 DNA: TGTGCCAGCAGTCCACAGGGCGGTCAGCCCCAGCATTTT

V gene: TRBV2
J gene: TRBJ2-7
D gene: TRBD2
CDR3 length: 15
clone size: -
CDR3 protein: CASSDQRGASYEQYF
CDR3 DNA: TGTGCCAGCAGTGACCAGCGGGGGGCGTCCTACGAGCAGTACTTC

V gene: TRBV25-1
J gene: TRBJ1-5
D gene: TRBD1
CDR3 length: 13
clone size: -
CDR3 protein: CASSGQGRQPQHF
CDR3 DNA: TGTGCCAGCAGTGGACAGGGGCGGCAGCCCCAGCATTTT

V gene: TRBV5-6
J gene: TRBJ2-1
D gene: TRBD2
CDR3 length: 14
clone size: once
CDR3 protein: CASSWWRGANEQFF
CDR3 DNA: TGTGCCAGCAGCTGGTGGCGGGGGGCCAATGAGCAGTTCTTC

V gene: TRBV6-5
J gene: TRBJ1-2
D gene: -
CDR3 length: 15
clone size: -
CDR3 protein: CASSYSMTGIYGYTF
CDR3 DNA: TGTGCCAGCAGTTACTCGATGACGGGGATTTATGGCTACACCTTC

V gene: TRBV27
J gene: TRBJ2-1
D gene: TRBD1
CDR3 length: 16
clone size: -
CDR3 protein: CASSPQARQGKVEQFF
CDR3 DNA: TGTGCCAGCAGTCCTCAGGCCCGACAGGGGAAGGTTGAGCAGTTCTTC

V gene: TRBV7-9
J gene: TRBJ1-2
D gene: TRBD1
CDR3 length: 13
clone size: -
CDR3 protein: CASSFGQGGGYTF
CDR3 DNA: TGTGCCAGCAGCTTCGGACAGGGCGGAGGCTACACCTTC

V gene: TRBV15
J gene: TRBJ1-1
D gene: -
CDR3 length: 15
clone size: -
CDR3 protein: CATSRGAGTNTEAFF
CDR3 DNA: TGTGCCACCAGCAGAGGAGCGGGTACGAACACTGAAGCTTTCTTT

V gene: TRBV5-1
J gene: TRBJ1-2
D gene: TRBD1
CDR3 length: 14
clone size: -
CDR3 protein: CASSLDGGQGEYTF
CDR3 DNA: TGCGCCAGCAGCTTGGATGGAGGACAGGGTGAATACACCTTC

V gene: TRBV7-7
J gene: TRBJ1-1
D gene: TRBD1
CDR3 length: 17
clone size: -
CDR3 protein: CASSYRDRRLMNTEAFF
CDR3 DNA: TGTGCCAGCAGCTACCGGGACAGGAGACTCATGAACACTGAAGCTTTCTTT

V gene: TRBV6-5
J gene: TRBJ1-2
D gene: TRBD1
CDR3 length: 15
clone size: -
CDR3 protein: CASSYSRTGVGGYTF
CDR3 DNA: TGTGCCAGCAGTTACTCTAGGACAGGGGTTGGAGGCTACACCTTC

V gene: TRBV29-1
J gene: TRBJ1-2
D gene: -
CDR3 length: 13
clone size: -
CDR3 protein: CSVVTSANYGYTF
CDR3 DNA: TGCAGCGTTGTAACCAGTGCTAACTATGGCTACACCTTC

V gene: TRBV5-1
J gene: TRBJ2-2
D gene: TRBD1
CDR3 length: 15
clone size: -
CDR3 protein: CASSLGDRGPGELFF
CDR3 DNA: TGCGCCAGCAGCTTGGGGGACAGGGGCCCCGGGGAGCTGTTTTTT

V gene: TRBV7-7
J gene: TRBJ2-5
D gene: TRBD2
CDR3 length: 16
clone size: -
CDR3 protein: CASSLGSGGAGETQYF
CDR3 DNA: TGTGCCAGCAGCTTAGGTAGCGGGGGGGCAGGTGAGACCCAGTACTTC

V gene: TRBV6-1
J gene: TRBJ1-3
D gene: TRBD1
CDR3 length: 14
clone size: -
CDR3 protein: CASEDRDSGNTIYF
CDR3 DNA: TGTGCCAGCGAGGACAGGGACTCTGGAAACACCATATATTTT

V gene: TRBV5-6
J gene: TRBJ1-5
D gene: TRBD1
CDR3 length: 15
clone size: -
CDR3 protein: CASGNRGRGNQPQHF
CDR3 DNA: TGTGCCAGCGGCAACAGGGGGCGCGGGAATCAGCCCCAGCATTTT

V gene: TRBV5-1
J gene: TRBJ2-7
D gene: -
CDR3 length: 14
clone size: -
CDR3 protein: CASSLNRGGYEQYF
CDR3 DNA: TGCGCCAGCAGCTTGAACAGGGGGGGCTACGAGCAGTACTTC

V gene: TRBV6-6
J gene: TRBJ2-2
D gene: TRBD1
CDR3 length: 14
clone size: -
CDR3 protein: CASIDRANTGELFF
CDR3 DNA: TGTGCCAGCATCGACAGGGCGAACACCGGGGAGCTGTTTTTT

V gene: TRBV7-6
J gene: TRBJ2-1
D gene: TRBD2
CDR3 length: 16
clone size: -
CDR3 protein: CASSLALAGSGNEQFF
CDR3 DNA: TGTGCCAGCAGCTTAGCCCTAGCGGGATCAGGCAATGAGCAGTTCTTC

V gene: TRBV5-1
J gene: TRBJ2-7
D gene: -
CDR3 length: 12
clone size: -
CDR3 protein: CASSSPPGEQYF
CDR3 DNA: TGCGCCAGCAGCTCCCCCCCAGGGGAGCAGTACTTC

V gene: TRBV11-2
J gene: TRBJ2-2
D gene: -
CDR3 length: 15
clone size: -
CDR3 protein: CASSATTGTGGELFF
CDR3 DNA: TGTGCCAGCAGCGCCACGACAGGGACTGGCGGGGAGCTGTTTTTT

V gene: TRBV19
J gene: TRBJ1-6
D gene: TRBD1
CDR3 length: 15
clone size: -
CDR3 protein: CASSIQGAPNSPLHF
CDR3 DNA: TGTGCCAGTAGTATCCAGGGGGCTCCTAATTCACCCCTCCACTTT